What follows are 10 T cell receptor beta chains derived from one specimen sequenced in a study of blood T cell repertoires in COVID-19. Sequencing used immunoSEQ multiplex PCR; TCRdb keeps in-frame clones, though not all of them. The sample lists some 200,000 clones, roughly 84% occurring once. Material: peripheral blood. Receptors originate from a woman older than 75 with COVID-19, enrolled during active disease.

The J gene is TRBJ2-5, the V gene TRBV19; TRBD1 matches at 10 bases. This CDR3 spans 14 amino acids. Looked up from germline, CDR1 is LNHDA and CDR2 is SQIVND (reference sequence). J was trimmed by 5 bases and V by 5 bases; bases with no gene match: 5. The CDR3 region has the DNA TGTGCCAGTAGTCCAGGGACAGGGGCTGAGACCCAGTACTTC. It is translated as CASSPGTGAETQYF.

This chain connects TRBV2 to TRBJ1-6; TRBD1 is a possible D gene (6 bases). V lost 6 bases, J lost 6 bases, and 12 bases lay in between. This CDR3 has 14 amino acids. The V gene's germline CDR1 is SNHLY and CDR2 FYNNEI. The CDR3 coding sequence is TGTGCCAGCAGGATGACAGGTCTTAATTCACCCCTCCACTTT. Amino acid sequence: CASRMTGLNSPLHF.

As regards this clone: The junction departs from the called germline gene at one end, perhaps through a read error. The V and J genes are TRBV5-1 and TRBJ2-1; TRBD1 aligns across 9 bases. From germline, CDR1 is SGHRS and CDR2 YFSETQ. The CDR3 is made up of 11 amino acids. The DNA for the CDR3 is TGCGCCAGCAGCTTGGACAGGGGGCATGTCTTC. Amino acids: CASSLDRGHVF. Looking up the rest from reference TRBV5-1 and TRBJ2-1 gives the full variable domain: KAGVTQTPRYLIKTRGQQVTLSCSPISGHRSVSWYQQTPGQGLQFLFEYFSETQRNKGNFPGRFSGRQFSNSRSEMNVSTLELGDSALYLCASSLDRGHVFGPGTRLTVL.

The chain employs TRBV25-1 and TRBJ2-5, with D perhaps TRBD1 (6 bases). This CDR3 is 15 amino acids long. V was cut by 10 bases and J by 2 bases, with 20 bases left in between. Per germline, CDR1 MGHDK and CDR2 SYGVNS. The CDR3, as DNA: TGTGCCACCCAAAGGGCGCAGGGGAAACAAGAGACCCAGTACTTC. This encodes CATQRAQGKQETQYF.

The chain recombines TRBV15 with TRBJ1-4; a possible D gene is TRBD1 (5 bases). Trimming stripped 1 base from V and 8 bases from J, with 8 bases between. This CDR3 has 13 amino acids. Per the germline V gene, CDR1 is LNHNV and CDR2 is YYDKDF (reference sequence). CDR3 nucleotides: TGTGCCACCAGCAGAGCGGGGGGAGAAAAACTGTTTTTT. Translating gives CATSRAGGEKLFF.

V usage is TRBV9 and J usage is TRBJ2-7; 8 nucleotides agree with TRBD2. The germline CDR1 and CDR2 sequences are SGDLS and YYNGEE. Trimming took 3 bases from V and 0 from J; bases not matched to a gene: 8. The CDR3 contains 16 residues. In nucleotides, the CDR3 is TGTGCCAGCAGCGCCCAACTAGCGGTAAGCTCCTACGAGCAGTACTTC. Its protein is CASSAQLAVSSYEQYF.

This CDR3 is CSVGGQLGYGYTF. In nucleotides, the CDR3 is TGCAGCGTTGGGGGACAGCTCGGCTATGGCTACACCTTC. The gene calls are TRBV29-1 and TRBJ1-2, with TRBD1 matching 7 bases. Germline CDR1 SQVTM, CDR2 ANQGSEA. With V trimmed by 4 bases and J by 4 bases, 6 bases remained unmatched. The CDR3 sequence is 13 residues long.

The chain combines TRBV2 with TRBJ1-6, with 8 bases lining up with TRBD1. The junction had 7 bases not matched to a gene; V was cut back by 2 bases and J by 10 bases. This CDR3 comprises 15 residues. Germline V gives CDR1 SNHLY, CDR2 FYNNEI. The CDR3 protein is CASSEQGASSSPLHF. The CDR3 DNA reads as TGTGCCAGCAGTGAACAGGGGGCGTCTTCCTCACCCCTCCACTTT.

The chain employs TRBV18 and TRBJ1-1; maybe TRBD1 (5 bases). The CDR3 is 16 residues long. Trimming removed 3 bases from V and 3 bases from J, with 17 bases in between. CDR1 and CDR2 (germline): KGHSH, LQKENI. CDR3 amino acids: CASSPARGLGDTEAFF. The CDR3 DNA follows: TGTGCCAGCTCACCCGCTCGTGGGTTAGGGGACACTGAAGCTTTCTTT.

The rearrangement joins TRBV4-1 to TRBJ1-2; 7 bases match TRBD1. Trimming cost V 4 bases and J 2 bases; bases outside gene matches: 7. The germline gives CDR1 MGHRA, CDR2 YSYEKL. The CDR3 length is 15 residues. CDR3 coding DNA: TGCGCCAGCAGCCCCAACGTGGGACAGAACTATGGCTACACCTTC. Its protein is CASSPNVGQNYGYTF.